The entry below describes one TCR beta chain. Its antigen remains unknown. The data were obtained in a study of shared clonotypes between healthy human individuals. Study background: The donor group consisted of two women and three men, aged 18 to 49. Broader study findings: Among donors, clonotype sharing was expected to be affected by sequencing depth.

Unsorted PBMC DNA sequencing spanned ten immunoSEQ deep assay plates. Sequenced by immunoSEQ multiplex PCR; TCRdb stores in-frame clones only, minus some. The sample shows over 400,000 clones, approximately 78% of them seen only once. The germline V gene has CDR1 SGHAT and CDR2 FQNNGV. The CDR3 contains 15 residues. V lost 5 bases and J lost 5, with 16 bases in between. Donors, healthy HIV-negative adults, lacked recent acute infections or vaccinations. The source material was PBMCs. The clonotype comes from a woman in her forties in good health. Some clones in this sample may be carry-over from other donors' samples. This chain links TRBV11-2 with TRBJ2-1; a weak D match, TRBD2 (6 bases). CDR3 residues: CASSPGEAGHNEQFF. Written as DNA, the CDR3 is TGTGCCAGCAGCCCGGGGGAAGCAGGCCACAATGAGCAGTTCTTC.